Listed here are 13 T cell receptor beta chains from one sample, sequenced in a study of blood T cells in healthy people across ages. Then a second PCR, running about 6 to 12 cycles, was carried out with a sample-barcoded 5' primer and a J-beta primer mix. One entry per CDR3 protein, called by TCRdb with MiXCR from the 5' RACE reads. Found here are under 800,000 distinct CDR3 sequences, approximately 39% of them singletons; the top ten hold around a fifth. The sample comprised blood. Receptors were obtained from a woman aged 55-70 years in good health.

The V gene is TRBV3-1, the J gene TRBJ2-7; tentative D call: TRBD2 (6 bases). CDR1 is LGHDT, CDR2 YNNKEL, per germline (reference sequence). The CDR3 contains 15 residues. Trimming took 1 base from V and 3 from J, leaving 13 bases between them. CDR3 bases: TGTGCCAGCAGCCAAGGGAGGGCAGGGAGCTACGAGCAGTACTTC. It codes for CASSQGRAGSYEQYF.

A few counts support this clonotype. This chain links TRBV2 with TRBJ2-1, with 8 positions matching TRBD2. This CDR3 is built from 15 residues. J was trimmed by 5 bases and V by 7 bases; bases with no gene match: 10. Germline V gives CDR1 SNHLY, CDR2 FYNNEI. The CDR3 protein is CASNLGLAKDNEQFF. The CDR3 DNA follows: TGTGCCAGCAACCTCGGACTAGCCAAAGACAATGAGCAGTTCTTC.

The chain carries TRBV20-1 and TRBJ1-4; perhaps TRBD1 as D (5 bases). This CDR3 spans 14 amino acids. V lost 3 bases to trimming and J lost 7 bases, with 15 bases between them. Germline-derived CDR1 and CDR2 are DFQATT and SNEGSKA (reference sequence). For the CDR3, the DNA is TGCAGTGCTAGCGAGTCGGGTGGGGCTGAAAAACTGTTTTTT. This translates into CSASESGGAEKLFF.

This clonotype was seen a few times. This sequence joins TRBV7-2 and TRBJ1-1; unclear D gene. Trimming took off 0 bases at V and 8 bases at J, with 13 bases between the two ends. Per germline, CDR1 SGHTA and CDR2 FQGNSA. The CDR3 covers 14 residues. DNA of the CDR3: TGTGCCAGCAGCTTAGCAGGCCCCACAAGAGAAGCTTTCTTT. As protein: CASSLAGPTREAFF. Full variable domain (missing parts from reference TRBV7-2 and TRBJ1-1): GAGVSQSPSNKVTEKGKDVELRCDPISGHTALYWYRQSLGQGLEFLIYFQGNSAPDKSGLPSDRFSAERTGGSVSTLTIQRTQQEDSAVYLCASSLAGPTREAFFGQGTRLTVV.

Only a few counts were recorded for this clonotype. V is TRBV27 and J is TRBJ2-7; D not certain. Trimming took 8 bases from V and 11 from J, leaving 13 bases between them. The CDR3 sequence is 10 residues long. Germline-derived CDR1 and CDR2 are MNHEY and SMNVEV (reference sequence). This chain's CDR3 is CASVRARKYF. The DNA of the CDR3 is TGTGCCAGCGTTCGGGCGAGGAAGTACTTC.

This clonotype was counted a single time. This chain uses TRBV27 with TRBJ2-5; 10 bases are shared with TRBD2. The CDR3 runs 13 residues. Germline CDR1 reads MNHEY; CDR2 reads SMNVEV (reference sequence). Trimming took 6 bases from V and 5 from J; bases not matched to a gene: 3. As DNA, the CDR3 is TGTGCCAGCAGGAGCGGGGGGGCGGAGACCCAGTACTTC. This sequence encodes CASRSGGAETQYF.

CDR3 loop: CASIPDGYYGYTF. In nucleotides, the CDR3 is TGTGCCAGCATCCCTGACGGCTACTATGGCTACACCTTC. V usage is TRBV2 and J usage is TRBJ1-2; D call uncertain. The CDR3 is 13 amino acids. Germline CDR1 is SNHLY and CDR2 is FYNNEI. The V and J ends lost 7 bases and 3 bases respectively, with 12 bases between them.

This clonotype occurred a few times. The V gene is TRBV20-1, the J gene TRBJ1-2, with unresolved D. V dropped 5 bases and J dropped 8 bases, with 18 bases sitting between them. The CDR3 consists of 13 residues. CDR1 is DFQATT and CDR2 is SNEGSKA in the germline V gene (reference sequence). The DNA for the CDR3 is TGCAGTGCTGACCCTTCAGGTCCTAAAGGCTACACCTTC. It yields the protein CSADPSGPKGYTF.

This sequence joins TRBV27 and TRBJ2-6, with 9 bases that match TRBD1. The J segment lost 5 bases and the V segment lost 5 bases, leaving 13 bases of the junction unmatched. The CDR3 contains 18 residues. Germline V lookup: CDR1 MNHEY, CDR2 SMNVEV (reference sequence). For the CDR3, the DNA is TGTGCCAGCAGTACAGGGGGCGCGGTGGCTGGCTGGGCCAACGTCCTGACTTTC. This translates into CASSTGGAVAGWANVLTF.

This chain links TRBV6-2 or TRBV6-3 with TRBJ2-4; D may be TRBD2 (5 bases). The J call is in doubt because the DNA end fits TRBJ2-5 better. The CDR3 contains 14 residues. Germline V gene data show CDR1 as MNHEY and CDR2 as SVGEGT. CDR3 sequence: CASSYLASGETQYF. In DNA, the CDR3 is TGTGCCAGCAGTTATCTAGCATCGGGAGAGACCCAGTACTTC.

This clonotype was picked up many times. The chain links TRBV27 to TRBJ2-7; no clear D. Germline V gene lookup returns CDR1 MNHEY and CDR2 SMNVEV (reference sequence). Trimming cost V 6 bases and J 0 bases, with 12 bases left between them. CDR3 length equals 14 residues. The CDR3 DNA reads as TGTGCCAGCAGCCGGACCACGGACTCCTACGAGCAGTACTTC. Amino acids: CASSRTTDSYEQYF.

V is TRBV20-1 and J is TRBJ2-1, with a tentative D call TRBD2 (6 bases). V was clipped by 1 base and J by 4 bases, with 11 bases between them. From germline, CDR1 is DFQATT and CDR2 SNEGSKA (reference sequence). The CDR3 runs to 14 residues. For the CDR3, the DNA is TGCAGTGCTAGAGCAGGAGGGGAATACAATGAGCAGTTCTTC. Translating it yields CSARAGGEYNEQFF.

Remarks on this clonotype: Possible read error: a much larger clone is one base away. The chain uses TRBV29-1 and TRBJ2-7, with D perhaps TRBD2 (6 bases). The V gene lost 6 bases and the J gene lost 4 bases, with 13 bases spanning the gap. The CDR3 loop spans 12 amino acids. From germline, CDR1 is SQVTM and CDR2 ANQGSEA. CDR3 sequence (DNA): TGCAGCGTGGGAGGCCGACCATACGAGCAGTACTTC. Translated, it gives CSVGGRPYEQYF.